The source of this T cell receptor beta chain is a study of cytotoxic CD8 clonotypes in ibrutinib-treated CLL. Whole-study findings and limits: Pretreatment clonality was elevated relative to age-matched healthy donors and paralleled circulating CD8+ T-cell counts.

The assay was immunoSEQ multiplex PCR, and TCRdb's table has in-frame clones only and misses some. The top ten clones hold over 9.5% of a sample with hundreds of thousands of clones, roughly three quarters of them seen once. This CDR3 contains 13 residues. Trimming shortened V by 4 bases and J by 3 bases, and 6 bases separated the two germline ends. The germline CDR1 and CDR2 sequences are SNHLY and FYNNEI. With respect to this clone: Its matching antigen is unknown. With a far larger clone one base away, a read error is the likely cause.

Sequences were derived from PBMCs, sampled after 12 months of ibrutinib treatment. The sequence was collected from a human donor with chronic lymphocytic leukemia. The chain is built from TRBV2 and TRBJ2-2, with no clear D. The CDR3 coding sequence is TGTGCCAGCAGTGTTAGGGACACCGGGGAGCTGTTTTTT. Protein product: CASSVRDTGELFF.